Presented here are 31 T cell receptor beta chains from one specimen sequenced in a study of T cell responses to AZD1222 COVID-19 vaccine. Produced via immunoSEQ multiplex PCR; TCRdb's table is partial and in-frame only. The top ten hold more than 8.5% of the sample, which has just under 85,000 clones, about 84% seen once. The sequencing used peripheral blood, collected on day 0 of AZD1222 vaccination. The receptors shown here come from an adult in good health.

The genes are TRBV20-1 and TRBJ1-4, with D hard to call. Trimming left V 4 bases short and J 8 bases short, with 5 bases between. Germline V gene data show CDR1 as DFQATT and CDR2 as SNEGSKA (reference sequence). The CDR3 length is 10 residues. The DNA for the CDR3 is TGCAGTGCTATGGGGGAAAAACTGTTTTTT. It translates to CSAMGEKLFF.

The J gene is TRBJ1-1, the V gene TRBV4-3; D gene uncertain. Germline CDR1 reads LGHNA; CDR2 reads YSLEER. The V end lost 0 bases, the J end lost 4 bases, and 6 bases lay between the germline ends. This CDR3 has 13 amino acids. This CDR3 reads CASSQEAGTEAFF. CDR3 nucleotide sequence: TGCGCCAGCAGCCAAGAAGCGGGCACTGAAGCTTTCTTT.

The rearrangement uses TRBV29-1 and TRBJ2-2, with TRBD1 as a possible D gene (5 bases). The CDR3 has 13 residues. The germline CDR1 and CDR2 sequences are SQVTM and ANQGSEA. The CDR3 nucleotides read TGCACCGGAAGGCTAGGGGCCTCCGGGGAGCTGTTTTTT. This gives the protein CTGRLGASGELFF.

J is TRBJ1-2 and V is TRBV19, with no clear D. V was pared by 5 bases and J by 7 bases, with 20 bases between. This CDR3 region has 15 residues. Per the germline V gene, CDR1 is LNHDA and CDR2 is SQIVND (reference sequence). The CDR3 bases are TGTGCCAGTAGTCAGAGGGCCCGCGGAGGAGCTGGCTACACCTTC. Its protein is CASSQRARGGAGYTF.

The CDR3 here is CSVETSRRPAGELFF. CDR3 bases: TGCAGCGTCGAAACTAGCAGGAGGCCGGCCGGGGAGCTGTTTTTT. The chain recombines TRBV29-1 with TRBJ2-2; the D gene is possibly TRBD2 (6 bases). This CDR3 comprises 15 residues. Per germline, CDR1 SQVTM and CDR2 ANQGSEA. The V and J ends lost 6 bases and 6 bases respectively, with 20 bases between them.

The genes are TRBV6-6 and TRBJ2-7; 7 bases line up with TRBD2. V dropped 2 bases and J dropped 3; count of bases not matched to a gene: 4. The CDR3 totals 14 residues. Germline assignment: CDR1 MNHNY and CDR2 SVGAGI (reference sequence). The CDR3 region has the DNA TGTGCCAGCAGTTACGGGAGGGGACTCTACGAGCAGTACTTC. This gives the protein CASSYGRGLYEQYF.

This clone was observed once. CDR3: CSVSGGQSSYEQYF. The CDR3 DNA reads TGCAGCGTGTCAGGGGGGCAGTCCTCCTACGAGCAGTACTTC. The V and J genes are TRBV29-1 and TRBJ2-7, with D maybe TRBD1 (7 bases). Trimming removed 6 bases at V and 0 bases at J, with 15 bases between. Germline V CDR1 and CDR2: SQVTM, ANQGSEA. This CDR3 is 14 amino acids long.

Here the CDR3 DNA reads TGTGCCAGCAGTGACTCTGGGGACGGCTACACCTTC. It is translated as CASSDSGDGYTF. The chain carries TRBV25-1 and TRBJ1-2; possible D gene TRBD1, 5 bases. Trimming took off 3 bases at V and 8 bases at J, with 10 bases between the two ends. The germline CDR1 and CDR2 sequences are MGHDK and SYGVNS. There are 12 residues in the CDR3.

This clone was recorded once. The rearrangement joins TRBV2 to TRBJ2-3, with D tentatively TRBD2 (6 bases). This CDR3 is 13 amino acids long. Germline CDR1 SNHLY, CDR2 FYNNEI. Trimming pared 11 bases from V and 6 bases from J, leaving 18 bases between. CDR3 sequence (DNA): TGTGCCTCCAGCTATACTAGCCGGGATACGCAGTATTTT. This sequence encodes CASSYTSRDTQYF.

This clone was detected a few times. The CDR3 spells CASSLTGPLLGNTEAFF. In nucleotides, the CDR3 is TGTGCCAGCAGCTTAACAGGGCCTCTGCTTGGGAACACTGAAGCTTTCTTT. V gene TRBV7-3 combines with J gene TRBJ1-1; D remains unclear. The CDR3 is 17 residues long. Germline CDR1 SGHTA, CDR2 FQGTGA. V was clipped by 0 bases and J by 1 base, with 15 bases between them.

The CDR3 is CASSLKGGDNEQFF. The CDR3 nucleotides are TGCGCCAGCAGCTTGAAAGGGGGTGACAATGAGCAGTTCTTC. V and J are TRBV5-1 and TRBJ2-1; tentative D call: TRBD1 (6 bases). The CDR3 consists of 14 residues. V was cut by 1 base and J by 5 bases, with 10 bases left in between. Germline values: CDR1 SGHRS, CDR2 YFSETQ.

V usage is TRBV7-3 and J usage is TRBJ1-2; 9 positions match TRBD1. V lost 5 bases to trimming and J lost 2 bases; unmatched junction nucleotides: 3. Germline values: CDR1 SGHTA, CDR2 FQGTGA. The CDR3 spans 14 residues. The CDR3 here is CASSTGQGNYGYTF. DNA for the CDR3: TGTGCCAGCAGCACAGGACAGGGGAACTATGGCTACACCTTC.

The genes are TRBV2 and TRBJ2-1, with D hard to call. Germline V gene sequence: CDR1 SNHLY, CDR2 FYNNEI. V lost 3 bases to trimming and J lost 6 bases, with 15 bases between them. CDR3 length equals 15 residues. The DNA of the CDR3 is TGTGCCAGCAGTGAGGGCTACTCTTTAGGCAATGAGCAGTTCTTC. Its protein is CASSEGYSLGNEQFF. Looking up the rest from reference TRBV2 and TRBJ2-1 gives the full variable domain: EPEVTQTPSHQVTQMGQEVILRCVPISNHLYFYWYRQILGQKVEFLVSFYNNEISEKSEIFDDQFSVERPDGSNFTLKIRSTKLEDSAMYFCASSEGYSLGNEQFFGPGTRLTVL.

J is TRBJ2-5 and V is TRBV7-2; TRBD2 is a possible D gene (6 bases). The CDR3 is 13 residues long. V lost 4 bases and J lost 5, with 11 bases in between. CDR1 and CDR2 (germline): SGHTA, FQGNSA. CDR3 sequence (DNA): TGTGCCAGCAGCTGGGGACTGAGGGAGACCCAGTACTTC. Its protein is CASSWGLRETQYF.

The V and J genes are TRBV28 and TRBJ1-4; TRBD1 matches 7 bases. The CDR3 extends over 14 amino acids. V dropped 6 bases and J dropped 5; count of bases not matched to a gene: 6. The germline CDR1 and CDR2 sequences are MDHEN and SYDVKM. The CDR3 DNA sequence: TGTGCCAGCAGCCAGGGACAGCGGAATGAAAAACTGTTTTTT. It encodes CASSQGQRNEKLFF.

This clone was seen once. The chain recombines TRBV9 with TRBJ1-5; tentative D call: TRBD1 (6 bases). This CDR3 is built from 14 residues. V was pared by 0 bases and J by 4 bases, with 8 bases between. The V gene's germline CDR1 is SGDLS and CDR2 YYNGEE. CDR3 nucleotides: TGTGCCAGCAGCGTAGAAGGGGGGAATCAGCCCCAGCATTTT. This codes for CASSVEGGNQPQHF.

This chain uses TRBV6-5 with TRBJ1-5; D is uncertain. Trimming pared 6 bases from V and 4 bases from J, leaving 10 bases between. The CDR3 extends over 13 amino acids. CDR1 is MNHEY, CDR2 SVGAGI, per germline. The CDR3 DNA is TGTGCCAGCAGACCTGGAGGGAATCAGCCCCAGCATTTT. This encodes CASRPGGNQPQHF.

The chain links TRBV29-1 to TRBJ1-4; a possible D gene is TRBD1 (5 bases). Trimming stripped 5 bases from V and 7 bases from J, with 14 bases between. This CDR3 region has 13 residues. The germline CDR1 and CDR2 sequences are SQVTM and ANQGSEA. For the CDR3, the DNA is TGCAGCGTTACTGGCGGGGGGAGTGAAAAACTGTTTTTT. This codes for CSVTGGGSEKLFF.

CDR3 nucleotide sequence: TGTGCCAGCAGCCTCGAGGGGCCCCAGCATTTT. Translating gives CASSLEGPQHF. The chain carries TRBV6-5 and TRBJ1-5; D gene ambiguous. The CDR3 has 11 amino acids. V was clipped by 6 bases and J by 9 bases, with 9 bases between them. Germline V gene sequence: CDR1 MNHEY, CDR2 SVGAGI.

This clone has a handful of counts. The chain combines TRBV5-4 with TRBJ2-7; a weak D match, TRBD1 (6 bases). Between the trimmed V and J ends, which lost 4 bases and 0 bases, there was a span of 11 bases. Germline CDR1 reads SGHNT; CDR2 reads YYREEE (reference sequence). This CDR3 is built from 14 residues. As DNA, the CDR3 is TGTGCCAGCAGCCGGACAGAGAGCTCCTACGAGCAGTACTTC. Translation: CASSRTESSYEQYF. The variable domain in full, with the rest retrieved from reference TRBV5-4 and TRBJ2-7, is ETGVTQSPTHLIKTRGQQVTLRCSSQSGHNTVSWYQQALGQGPQFIFQYYREEENGRGNFPPRFSGLQFPNYSSELNVNALELDDSALYLCASSRTESSYEQYFGPGTRLTVT.

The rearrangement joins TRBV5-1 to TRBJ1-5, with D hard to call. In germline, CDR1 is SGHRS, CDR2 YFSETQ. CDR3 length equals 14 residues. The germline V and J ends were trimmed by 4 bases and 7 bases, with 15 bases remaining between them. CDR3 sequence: CASSPDPWGQPQHF. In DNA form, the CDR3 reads TGCGCCAGCAGCCCGGACCCTTGGGGACAGCCCCAGCATTTT.

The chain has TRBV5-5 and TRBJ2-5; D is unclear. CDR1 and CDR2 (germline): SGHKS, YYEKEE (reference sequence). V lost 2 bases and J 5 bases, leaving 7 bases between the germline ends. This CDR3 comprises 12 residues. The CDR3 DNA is TGTGCCAGCAGCTTCATAGGGGAGACCCAGTACTTC. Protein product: CASSFIGETQYF.

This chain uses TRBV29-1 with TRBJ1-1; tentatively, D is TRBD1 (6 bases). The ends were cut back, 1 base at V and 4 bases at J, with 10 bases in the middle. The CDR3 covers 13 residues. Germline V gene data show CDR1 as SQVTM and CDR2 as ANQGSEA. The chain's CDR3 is CSVEGGGGTEAFF. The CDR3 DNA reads TGCAGCGTTGAAGGAGGGGGGGGCACTGAAGCTTTCTTT.

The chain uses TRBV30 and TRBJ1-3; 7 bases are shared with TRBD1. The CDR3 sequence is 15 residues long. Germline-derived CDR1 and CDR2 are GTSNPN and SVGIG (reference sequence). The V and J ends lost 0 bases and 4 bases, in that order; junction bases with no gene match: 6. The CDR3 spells CAWSVLAGGGNTIYF. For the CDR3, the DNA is TGTGCCTGGAGTGTTCTGGCAGGGGGAGGAAACACCATATATTTT. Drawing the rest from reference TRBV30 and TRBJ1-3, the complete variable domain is SQTIHQWPATLVQPVGSPLSLECTVEGTSNPNLYWYRQAAGRGLQLLFYSVGIGQISSEVPQNLSASRPQDRQFILSSKKLLLSDSGFYLCAWSVLAGGGNTIYFGEGSWLTVV.

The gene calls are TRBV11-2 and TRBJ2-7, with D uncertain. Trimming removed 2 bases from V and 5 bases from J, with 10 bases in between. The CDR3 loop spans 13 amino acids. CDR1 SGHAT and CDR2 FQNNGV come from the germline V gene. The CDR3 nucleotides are TGTGCCAGCAGCTTAACGGGCCAGCACGAGCAGTACTTC. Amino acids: CASSLTGQHEQYF.

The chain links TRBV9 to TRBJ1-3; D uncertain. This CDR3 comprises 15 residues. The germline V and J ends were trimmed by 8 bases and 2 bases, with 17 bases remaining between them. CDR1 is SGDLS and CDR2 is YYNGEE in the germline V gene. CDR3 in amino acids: CASEREGDPGNTIYF. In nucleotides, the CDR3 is TGTGCCAGTGAGAGGGAGGGCGATCCTGGAAACACCATATATTTT.

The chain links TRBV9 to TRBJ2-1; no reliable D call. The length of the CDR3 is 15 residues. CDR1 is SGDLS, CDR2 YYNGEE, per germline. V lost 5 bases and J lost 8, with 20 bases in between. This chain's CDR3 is CASSESPHLGDEQFF. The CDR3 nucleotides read TGTGCCAGCAGTGAAAGCCCTCATTTGGGCGATGAGCAGTTCTTC.

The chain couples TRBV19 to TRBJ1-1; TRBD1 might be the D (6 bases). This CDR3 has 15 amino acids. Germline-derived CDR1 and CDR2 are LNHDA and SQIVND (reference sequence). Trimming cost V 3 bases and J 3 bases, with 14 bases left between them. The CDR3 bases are TGTGCCAGTAGTATTAGCGGGGGGCTGGACACTGAAGCTTTCTTT. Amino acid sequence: CASSISGGLDTEAFF.

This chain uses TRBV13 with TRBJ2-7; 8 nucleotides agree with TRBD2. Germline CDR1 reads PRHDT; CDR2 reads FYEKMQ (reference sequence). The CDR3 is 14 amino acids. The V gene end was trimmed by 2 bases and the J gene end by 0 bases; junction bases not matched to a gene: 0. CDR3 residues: CASSLSGGSYEQYF. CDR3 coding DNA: TGTGCCAGCAGCTTAAGCGGGGGCTCCTACGAGCAGTACTTC. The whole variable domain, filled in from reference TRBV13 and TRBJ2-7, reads AAGVIQSPRHLIKEKRETATLKCYPIPRHDTVYWYQQGPGQDPQFLISFYEKMQSDKGSIPDRFSAQQFSDYHSELNMSSLELGDSALYFCASSLSGGSYEQYFGPGTRLTVT.

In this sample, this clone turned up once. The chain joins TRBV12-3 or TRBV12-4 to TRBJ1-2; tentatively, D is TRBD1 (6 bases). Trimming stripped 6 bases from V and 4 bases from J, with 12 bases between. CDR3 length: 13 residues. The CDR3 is CASRFGQIYGYTF. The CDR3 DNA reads TGTGCCAGCAGGTTTGGACAGATCTATGGCTACACCTTC.

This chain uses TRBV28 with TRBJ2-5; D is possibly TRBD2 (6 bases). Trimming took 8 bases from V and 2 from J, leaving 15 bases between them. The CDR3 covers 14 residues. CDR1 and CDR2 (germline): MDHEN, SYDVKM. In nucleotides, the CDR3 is TGTGCCAGCGGTACCGGGACTTTTCAAGAGACCCAGTACTTC. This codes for CASGTGTFQETQYF.